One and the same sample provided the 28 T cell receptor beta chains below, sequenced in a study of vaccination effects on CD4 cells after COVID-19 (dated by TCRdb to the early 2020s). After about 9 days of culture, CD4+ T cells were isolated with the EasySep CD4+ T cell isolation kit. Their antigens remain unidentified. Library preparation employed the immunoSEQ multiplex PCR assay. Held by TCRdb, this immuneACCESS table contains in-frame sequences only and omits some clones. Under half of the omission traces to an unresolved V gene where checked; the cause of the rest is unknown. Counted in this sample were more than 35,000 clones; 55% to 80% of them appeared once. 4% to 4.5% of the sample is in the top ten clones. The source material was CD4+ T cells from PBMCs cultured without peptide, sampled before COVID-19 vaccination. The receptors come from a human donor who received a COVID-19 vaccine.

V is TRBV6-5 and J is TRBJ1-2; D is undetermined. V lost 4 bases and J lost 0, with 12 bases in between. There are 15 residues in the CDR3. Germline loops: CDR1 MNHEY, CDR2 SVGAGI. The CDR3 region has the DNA TGTGCCAGCAGTTCGCCGACTCAGCCTAACTATGGCTACACCTTC. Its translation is CASSSPTQPNYGYTF.

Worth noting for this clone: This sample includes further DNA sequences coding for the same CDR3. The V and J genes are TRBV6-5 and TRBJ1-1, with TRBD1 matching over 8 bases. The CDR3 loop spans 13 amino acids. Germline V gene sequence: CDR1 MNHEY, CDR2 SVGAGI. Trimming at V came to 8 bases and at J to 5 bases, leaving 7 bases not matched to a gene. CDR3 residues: CASLRTGWTEAFF. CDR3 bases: TGTGCCAGCTTACGGACAGGGTGGACTGAAGCTTTCTTT.

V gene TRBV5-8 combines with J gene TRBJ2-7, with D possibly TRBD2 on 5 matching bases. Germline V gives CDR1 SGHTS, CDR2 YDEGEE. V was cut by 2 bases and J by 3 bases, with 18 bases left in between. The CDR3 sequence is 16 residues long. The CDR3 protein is CASSLTQALAGYEQYF. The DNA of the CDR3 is TGTGCCAGCAGCTTAACGCAGGCCCTTGCGGGCTACGAGCAGTACTTC.

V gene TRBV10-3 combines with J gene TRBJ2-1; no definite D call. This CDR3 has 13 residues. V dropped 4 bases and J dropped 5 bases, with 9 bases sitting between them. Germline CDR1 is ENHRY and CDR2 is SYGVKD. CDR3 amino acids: CAISGSANNEQFF. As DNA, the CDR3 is TGTGCCATCAGTGGAAGTGCCAACAATGAGCAGTTCTTC.

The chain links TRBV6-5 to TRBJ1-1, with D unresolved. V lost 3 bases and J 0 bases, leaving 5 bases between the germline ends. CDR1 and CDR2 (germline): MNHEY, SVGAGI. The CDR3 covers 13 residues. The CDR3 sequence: CASSYRMNTEAFF. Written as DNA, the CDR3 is TGTGCCAGCAGTTATAGGATGAACACTGAAGCTTTCTTT.

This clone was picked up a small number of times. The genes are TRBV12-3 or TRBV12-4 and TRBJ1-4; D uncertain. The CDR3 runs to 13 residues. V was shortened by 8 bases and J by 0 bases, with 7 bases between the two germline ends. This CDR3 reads CASQVATNEKLFF. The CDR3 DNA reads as TGTGCCAGCCAAGTTGCAACTAATGAAAAACTGTTTTTT.

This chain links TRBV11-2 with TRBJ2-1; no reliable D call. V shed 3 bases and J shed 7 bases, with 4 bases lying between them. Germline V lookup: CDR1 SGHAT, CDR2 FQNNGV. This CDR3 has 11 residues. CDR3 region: CASSLRNEQFF. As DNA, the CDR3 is TGTGCCAGCAGCTTGAGGAATGAGCAGTTCTTC.

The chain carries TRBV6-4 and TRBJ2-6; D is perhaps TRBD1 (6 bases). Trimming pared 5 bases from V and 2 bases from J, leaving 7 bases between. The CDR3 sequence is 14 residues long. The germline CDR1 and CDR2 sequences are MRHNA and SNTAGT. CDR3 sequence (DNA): TGTGCCAGCAGTACAGGGACTGGGGCCAACGTCCTGACTTTC. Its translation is CASSTGTGANVLTF.

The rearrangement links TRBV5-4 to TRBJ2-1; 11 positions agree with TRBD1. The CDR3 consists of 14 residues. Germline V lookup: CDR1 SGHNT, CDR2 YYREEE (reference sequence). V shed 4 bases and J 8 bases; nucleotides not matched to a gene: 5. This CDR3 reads CASSTGQGDDEQFF. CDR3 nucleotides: TGTGCCAGCAGCACGGGACAGGGGGACGATGAGCAGTTCTTC.

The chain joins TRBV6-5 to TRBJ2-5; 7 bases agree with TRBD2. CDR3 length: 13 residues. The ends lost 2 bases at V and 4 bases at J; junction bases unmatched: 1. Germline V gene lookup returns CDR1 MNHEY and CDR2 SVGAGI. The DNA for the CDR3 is TGTGCCAGCAGTTACGGCGGGAGAGAGACCCAGTACTTC. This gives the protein CASSYGGRETQYF.

In DNA form, the CDR3 reads TGTGCCAGCAGTGAAAGGGTGCTAGCGGGAACCCGGGGGGGTTACGAGCAGTACTTC. It is translated as CASSERVLAGTRGGYEQYF. The chain recombines TRBV2 with TRBJ2-7; 9 positions agree with TRBD2. Germline V gene data show CDR1 as SNHLY and CDR2 as FYNNEI. V was clipped by 2 bases and J by 4 bases; unmatched bases: 18. This CDR3 contains 19 residues.

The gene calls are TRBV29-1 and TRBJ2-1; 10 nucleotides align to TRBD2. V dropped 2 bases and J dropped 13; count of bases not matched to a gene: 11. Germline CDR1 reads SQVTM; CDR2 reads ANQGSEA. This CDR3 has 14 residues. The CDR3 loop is CSVEIILAGVNQFF. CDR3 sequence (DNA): TGCAGCGTTGAAATTATCCTAGCGGGAGTAAATCAGTTCTTC.

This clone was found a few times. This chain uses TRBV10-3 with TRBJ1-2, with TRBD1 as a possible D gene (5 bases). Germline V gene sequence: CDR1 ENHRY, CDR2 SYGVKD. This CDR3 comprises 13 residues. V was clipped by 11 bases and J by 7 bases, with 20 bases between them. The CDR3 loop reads CAAGPTNGAGYTF. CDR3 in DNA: TGTGCCGCAGGACCCACCAACGGGGCTGGCTACACCTTC.

The CDR3 coding sequence is TGTGCCAGCAGTTTAAAGCCCTACACAGATACGCAGTATTTT. Its protein product is CASSLKPYTDTQYF. This sequence joins TRBV27 and TRBJ2-3; D call uncertain. This CDR3 is 14 amino acids long. In germline, CDR1 is MNHEY, CDR2 SMNVEV (reference sequence). Trimming pared 2 bases from V and 2 bases from J, leaving 8 bases between.

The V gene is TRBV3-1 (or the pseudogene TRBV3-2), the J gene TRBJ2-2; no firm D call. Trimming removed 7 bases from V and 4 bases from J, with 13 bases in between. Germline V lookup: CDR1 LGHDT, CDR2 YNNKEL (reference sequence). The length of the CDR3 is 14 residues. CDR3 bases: TGTGCCAGCAAGGTTTGGCGTACCACCGGGGAGCTGTTTTTT. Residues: CASKVWRTTGELFF.

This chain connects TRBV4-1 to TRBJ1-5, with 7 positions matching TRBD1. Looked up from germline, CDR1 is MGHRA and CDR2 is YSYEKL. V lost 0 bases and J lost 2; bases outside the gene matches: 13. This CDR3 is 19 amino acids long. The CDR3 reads CASSQDIGQGDVRNQPQHF. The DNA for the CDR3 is TGCGCCAGCAGCCAAGATATAGGCCAGGGGGATGTACGCAATCAGCCCCAGCATTTT.

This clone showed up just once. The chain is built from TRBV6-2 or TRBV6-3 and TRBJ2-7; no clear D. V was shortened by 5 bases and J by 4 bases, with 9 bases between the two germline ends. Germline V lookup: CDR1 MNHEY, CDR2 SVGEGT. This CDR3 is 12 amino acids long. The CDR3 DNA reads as TGTGCCAGCAGTGCGCAGGTTTACGAGCAGTACTTC. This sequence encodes CASSAQVYEQYF.

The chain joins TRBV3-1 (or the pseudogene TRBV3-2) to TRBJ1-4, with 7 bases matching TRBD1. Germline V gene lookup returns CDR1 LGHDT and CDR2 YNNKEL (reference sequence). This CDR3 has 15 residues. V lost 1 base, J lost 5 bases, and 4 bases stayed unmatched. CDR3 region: CASSQGTGANEKLFF. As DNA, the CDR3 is TGTGCCAGCAGCCAAGGTACAGGGGCAAATGAAAAACTGTTTTTT.

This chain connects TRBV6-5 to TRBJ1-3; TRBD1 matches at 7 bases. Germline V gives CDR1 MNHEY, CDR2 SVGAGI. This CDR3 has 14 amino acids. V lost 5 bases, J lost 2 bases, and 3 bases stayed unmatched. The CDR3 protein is CASSNRGPGNTIYF. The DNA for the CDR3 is TGTGCCAGCAGTAATAGGGGGCCTGGAAACACCATATATTTT.

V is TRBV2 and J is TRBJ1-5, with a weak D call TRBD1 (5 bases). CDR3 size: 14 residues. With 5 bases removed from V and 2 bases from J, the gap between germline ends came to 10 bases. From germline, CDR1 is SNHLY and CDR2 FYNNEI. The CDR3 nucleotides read TGTGCCAGCAGTACAGGTTCAGGCAATCAGCCCCAGCATTTT. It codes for CASSTGSGNQPQHF.

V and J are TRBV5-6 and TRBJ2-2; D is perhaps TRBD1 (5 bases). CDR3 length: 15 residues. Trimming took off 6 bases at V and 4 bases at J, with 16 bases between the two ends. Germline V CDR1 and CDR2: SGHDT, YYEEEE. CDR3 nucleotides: TGTGCCAGCAAGAGCAGGGTGTTAGTCACCGGGGAGCTGTTTTTT. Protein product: CASKSRVLVTGELFF. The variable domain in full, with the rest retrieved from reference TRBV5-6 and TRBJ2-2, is DAGVTQSPTHLIKTRGQQVTLRCSPKSGHDTVSWYQQALGQGPQFIFQYYEEEERQRGNFPDRFSGHQFPNYSSELNVNALLLGDSALYLCASKSRVLVTGELFFGEGSRLTVL.

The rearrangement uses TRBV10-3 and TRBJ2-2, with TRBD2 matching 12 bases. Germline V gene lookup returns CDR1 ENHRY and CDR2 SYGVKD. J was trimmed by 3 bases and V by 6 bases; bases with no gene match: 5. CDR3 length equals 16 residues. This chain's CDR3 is CAISPGLAGDTGELFF. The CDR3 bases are TGTGCCATCAGCCCGGGACTAGCGGGCGACACCGGGGAGCTGTTTTTT.

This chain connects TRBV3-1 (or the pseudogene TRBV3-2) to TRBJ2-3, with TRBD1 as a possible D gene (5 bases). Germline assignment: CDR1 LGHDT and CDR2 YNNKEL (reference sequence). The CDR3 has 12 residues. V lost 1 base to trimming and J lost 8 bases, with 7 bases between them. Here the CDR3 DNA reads TGTGCCAGCAGCCAAGGTCAGGGTACGCAGTATTTT. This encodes CASSQGQGTQYF.

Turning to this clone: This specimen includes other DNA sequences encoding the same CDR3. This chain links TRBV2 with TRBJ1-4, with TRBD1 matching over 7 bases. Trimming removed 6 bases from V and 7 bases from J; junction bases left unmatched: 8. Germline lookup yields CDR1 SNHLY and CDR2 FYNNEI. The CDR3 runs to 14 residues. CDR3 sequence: CASRVQGSGEKLFF. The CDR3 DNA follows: TGTGCCAGCAGAGTACAGGGGAGTGGTGAAAAACTGTTTTTT.

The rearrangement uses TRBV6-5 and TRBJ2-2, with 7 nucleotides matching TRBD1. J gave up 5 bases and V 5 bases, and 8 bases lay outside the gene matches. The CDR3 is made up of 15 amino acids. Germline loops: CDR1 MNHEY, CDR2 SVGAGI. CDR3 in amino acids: CASSRQGWGTGELFF. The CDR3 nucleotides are TGTGCCAGCAGTAGACAGGGTTGGGGGACCGGGGAGCTGTTTTTT.

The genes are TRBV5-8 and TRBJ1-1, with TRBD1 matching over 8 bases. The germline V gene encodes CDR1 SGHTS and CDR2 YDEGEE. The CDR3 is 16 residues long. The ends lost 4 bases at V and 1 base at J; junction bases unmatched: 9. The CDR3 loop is CASSDHFTGGNTEAFF. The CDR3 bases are TGTGCCAGCAGCGATCACTTCACAGGGGGGAACACTGAAGCTTTCTTT. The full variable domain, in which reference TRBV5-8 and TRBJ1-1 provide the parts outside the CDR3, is EAGVTQSPTHLIKTRGQQATLRCSPISGHTSVYWYQQALGLGLQFLLWYDEGEERNRGNFPPRFSGRQFPNYSSELNVNALELEDSALYLCASSDHFTGGNTEAFFGQGTRLTVV.

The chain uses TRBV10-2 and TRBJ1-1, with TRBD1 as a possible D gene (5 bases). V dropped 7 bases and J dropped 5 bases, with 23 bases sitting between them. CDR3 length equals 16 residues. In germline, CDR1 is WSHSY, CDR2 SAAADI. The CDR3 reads CASIASTSGRRTEAFF. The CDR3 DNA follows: TGCGCCAGCATTGCGAGCACCTCAGGGAGGAGAACTGAAGCTTTCTTT.

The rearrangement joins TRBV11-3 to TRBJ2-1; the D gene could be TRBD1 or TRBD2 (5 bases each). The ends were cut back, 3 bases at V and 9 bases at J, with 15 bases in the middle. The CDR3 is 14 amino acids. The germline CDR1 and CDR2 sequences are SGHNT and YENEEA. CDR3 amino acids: CASSFSSEGAEQFF. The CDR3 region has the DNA TGTGCCAGCAGCTTTAGTAGCGAAGGGGCTGAGCAGTTCTTC.